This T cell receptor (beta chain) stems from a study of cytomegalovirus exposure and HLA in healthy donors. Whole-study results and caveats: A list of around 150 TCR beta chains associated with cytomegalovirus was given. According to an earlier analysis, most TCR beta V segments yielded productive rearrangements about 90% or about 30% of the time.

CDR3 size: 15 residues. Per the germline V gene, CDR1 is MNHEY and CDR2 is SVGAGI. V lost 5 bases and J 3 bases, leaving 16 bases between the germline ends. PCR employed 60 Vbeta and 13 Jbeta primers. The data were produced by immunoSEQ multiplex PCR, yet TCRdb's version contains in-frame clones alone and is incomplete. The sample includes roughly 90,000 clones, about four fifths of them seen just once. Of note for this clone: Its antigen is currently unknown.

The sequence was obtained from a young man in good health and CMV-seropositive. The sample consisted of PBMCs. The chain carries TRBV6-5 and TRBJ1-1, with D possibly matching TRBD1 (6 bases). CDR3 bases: TGTGCCAGCAGTGCGCGACAGGCATCGGACACTGAAGCTTTCTTT. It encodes CASSARQASDTEAFF.